Below are 17 T cell receptor beta chains sequenced from a single sample in a study of blood T cell repertoires in COVID-19. Produced via immunoSEQ multiplex PCR; TCRdb's table is partial and in-frame only. The sample gives tens of thousands of clones, roughly 90% of which show up once; about 1.3% is in the top ten. Sequenced sample: peripheral blood. The receptors derive from a man aged 55 to 70 with acute or convalescent COVID-19.

This sequence joins TRBV3-1 (or the pseudogene TRBV3-2) and TRBJ1-4; TRBD1 aligns across 7 bases. V shed 2 bases and J 5 bases; nucleotides not matched to a gene: 8. CDR3 size: 16 residues. Germline V lookup: CDR1 LGHDT, CDR2 YNNKEL (reference sequence). The CDR3: CASSQWAGTVNEKLFF. The CDR3 region has the DNA TGTGCCAGCAGCCAATGGGCCGGGACAGTCAATGAAAAACTGTTTTTT.

This clone was seen only once. V and J are TRBV2 and TRBJ1-2; D gene unclear. The CDR3 has 13 amino acids. V lost 3 bases, J lost 5 bases, and 10 bases lay in between. CDR1 is SNHLY and CDR2 is FYNNEI in the germline V gene. CDR3 DNA: TGTGCCAGCAGTGAGTCTCAGATGTATGGCTACACCTTC. It encodes CASSESQMYGYTF.

This sequence joins TRBV5-1 and TRBJ2-1; 8 bases are shared with TRBD2. Germline V gene data show CDR1 as SGHRS and CDR2 as YFSETQ. CDR3 length: 14 amino acids. V shed 5 bases and J 2 bases; nucleotides not matched to a gene: 3. The CDR3 sequence is CASRPLAAYNEQFF. Written as DNA, the CDR3 is TGCGCCAGCAGGCCACTAGCGGCCTACAATGAGCAGTTCTTC.

The rearrangement uses TRBV5-1 and TRBJ1-1, with TRBD1 matching over 7 bases. Germline values: CDR1 SGHRS, CDR2 YFSETQ. CDR3 length: 14 amino acids. Germline trimming cut 2 bases from V and 5 bases from J; bases unmatched to any gene: 6. The CDR3 reads CASSLDRAGTEAFF. CDR3 coding DNA: TGCGCCAGCAGCTTAGACAGGGCGGGGACTGAAGCTTTCTTT.

The chain carries TRBV11-2 and TRBJ2-7; 8 nucleotides line up with TRBD1. The CDR3 has 13 residues. The trim removed 2 bases at V and 5 bases at J, leaving 2 bases unmatched. Germline V lookup: CDR1 SGHAT, CDR2 FQNNGV. The CDR3 protein is CASSLYRGDEQYF. The CDR3 DNA sequence: TGTGCCAGCAGCTTATACAGGGGGGACGAGCAGTACTTC. The full variable domain, with the rest looked up from reference TRBV11-2 and TRBJ2-7, is EAGVAQSPRYKIIEKRQSVAFWCNPISGHATLYWYQQILGQGPKLLIQFQNNGVVDDSQLPKDRFSAERLKGVDSTLKIQPAKLEDSAVYLCASSLYRGDEQYFGPGTRLTVT.

V and J are TRBV19 and TRBJ1-5, with 11 bases fitting TRBD1. The length of the CDR3 is 15 residues. CDR1 and CDR2 (germline): LNHDA, SQIVND (reference sequence). The V and J ends lost 7 bases and 7 bases, in that order; junction bases with no gene match: 9. CDR3 DNA: TGTGCCAGTAACTCGGACAGGGGGCATGGGCAGCCCCAGCATTTT. Its translation: CASNSDRGHGQPQHF.

The chain uses TRBV7-2 and TRBJ1-1; TRBD1 is a possible D gene (6 bases). Looked up from germline, CDR1 is SGHTA and CDR2 is FQGNSA. There are 14 residues in the CDR3. With 2 bases removed from V and 6 bases from J, the gap between germline ends came to 13 bases. CDR3 sequence (DNA): TGTGCCAGCAGCTTACGAAGGGGGAGCCCTGAAGCTTTCTTT. As protein: CASSLRRGSPEAFF.

V is TRBV27 and J is TRBJ2-7, with 8 bases aligning to TRBD2. The CDR3 sequence is 13 residues long. CDR1 is MNHEY and CDR2 is SMNVEV in the germline V gene (reference sequence). Losses at the gene ends were 5 bases for V and 4 bases for J; bases not matched to a gene: 4. In nucleotides, the CDR3 is TGTGCCAGCAGTCCGCCGGGAGGGTACGAGCAGTACTTC. Its translation is CASSPPGGYEQYF.

V gene TRBV19 combines with J gene TRBJ1-1; 8 nucleotides match TRBD1. V lost 3 bases, J lost 4 bases, and 1 base stayed unmatched. Germline CDR1 and CDR2: LNHDA and SQIVND (reference sequence). CDR3 length equals 13 residues. CDR3: CASSITGGTEAFF. CDR3 nucleotides: TGTGCCAGTAGTATCACAGGGGGCACTGAAGCTTTCTTT.

The chain carries TRBV5-6 and TRBJ1-1; D gene uncertain. Germline V gene lookup returns CDR1 SGHDT and CDR2 YYEEEE. This CDR3 spans 14 amino acids. V lost 3 bases and J 6 bases, leaving 15 bases between the germline ends. The CDR3, as DNA: TGTGCCAGCAGCTCACGGAGCGGGAGCGCTGAAGCTTTCTTT. It is translated as CASSSRSGSAEAFF.

The J gene is TRBJ1-2, the V gene TRBV7-8; 7 bases match TRBD1. This CDR3 is built from 16 residues. From germline, CDR1 is SGHVS and CDR2 FQNEAQ. Trimming at V came to 0 bases and at J to 4 bases, leaving 8 bases not matched to a gene. CDR3 loop: CASSLAMTGSAYGYTF. The CDR3, as DNA: TGTGCCAGCAGCTTAGCTATGACAGGGTCTGCCTATGGCTACACCTTC.

The CDR3, as DNA: TGTGCCAGCAGCTTATCGGCAGGGAAGAACACTGAAGCTTTCTTT. This encodes CASSLSAGKNTEAFF. The rearrangement uses TRBV7-9 and TRBJ1-1; the D gene is possibly TRBD1 (5 bases). This CDR3 contains 15 residues. V shed 2 bases and J shed 1 base, with 11 bases lying between them. Germline loops: CDR1 SEHNR, CDR2 FQNEAQ (reference sequence). The variable domain in full, with the rest retrieved from reference TRBV7-9 and TRBJ1-1, is DTGVSQNPRHKITKRGQNVTFRCDPISEHNRLYWYRQTLGQGPEFLTYFQNEAQLEKSRLLSDRFSAERPKGSFSTLEIQRTEQGDSAMYLCASSLSAGKNTEAFFGQGTRLTVV.

J is TRBJ2-1 and V is TRBV6-5, with D maybe TRBD1 (6 bases). This CDR3 is 15 amino acids long. The germline CDR1 and CDR2 sequences are MNHEY and SVGAGI. The V and J ends lost 4 bases and 7 bases respectively, with 17 bases between them. The CDR3 coding sequence is TGTGCCAGCAGTTTGAGGGCAGGGGTCTGGAATGAGCAGTTCTTC. This translates into CASSLRAGVWNEQFF.

The V gene is TRBV11-3, the J gene TRBJ1-5; D is perhaps TRBD1 (5 bases). This CDR3 comprises 17 residues. With 1 base removed from V and 1 base from J, the gap between germline ends came to 14 bases. Per germline, CDR1 SGHNT and CDR2 YENEEA. CDR3 in DNA: TGTGCCAGCAGCTTAGTGGGAGGCAGGGAGAGCAATCAGCCCCAGCATTTT. Translated: CASSLVGGRESNQPQHF.

The rearrangement uses TRBV2 and TRBJ1-1, with 7 nucleotides matching TRBD1. Germline lookup yields CDR1 SNHLY and CDR2 FYNNEI. J gave up 4 bases and V 5 bases, and 10 bases lay outside the gene matches. The CDR3 contains 15 residues. Here the CDR3 reads CASSKGPPGGTEAFF. CDR3 nucleotides: TGTGCCAGCAGTAAGGGGCCCCCAGGGGGCACTGAAGCTTTCTTT. Drawing the rest from reference TRBV2 and TRBJ1-1, the complete variable domain is EPEVTQTPSHQVTQMGQEVILRCVPISNHLYFYWYRQILGQKVEFLVSFYNNEISEKSEIFDDQFSVERPDGSNFTLKIRSTKLEDSAMYFCASSKGPPGGTEAFFGQGTRLTVV.

The genes are TRBV5-1 and TRBJ2-7, with a weak D call TRBD1 (6 bases). Germline CDR1 reads SGHRS; CDR2 reads YFSETQ. V lost 5 bases to trimming and J lost 5 bases, with 14 bases between them. The CDR3 has 13 residues. DNA for the CDR3: TGCGCCAGCAGTACTACAGGGAGCCACGAGCAGTACTTC. It translates to CASSTTGSHEQYF.

J is TRBJ2-1 and V is TRBV5-8; D is uncertain. V gave up 0 bases and J gave up 0 bases, with 7 bases separating them. This CDR3 has 15 amino acids. Germline V gives CDR1 SGHTS, CDR2 YDEGEE. CDR3 protein: CASSLGASSYNEQFF. DNA of the CDR3: TGTGCCAGCAGCTTGGGAGCGAGCTCCTACAATGAGCAGTTCTTC.